This T cell receptor beta chain comes out of a study of cytomegalovirus exposure and HLA in healthy donors. Donors had nominal health at sampling but likely had unrecorded immune exposures. Amplification used 60 Vbeta primers and 13 Jbeta primers. This table comes from immunoSEQ multiplex PCR, and its TCRdb copy is limited to in-frame clones, with some not included. The sample lists fewer than 150,000 clones, 15% occurring once. There are 14 residues in the CDR3. V was clipped by 4 bases and J by 6 bases; unmatched bases: 7. Germline V CDR1 and CDR2: SGHRS, YFSETQ. The chain joins TRBV5-1 to TRBJ1-5, with 7 bases aligning to TRBD1. Sequencing was done on a sample of PBMCs. The origin of this receptor is a woman aged 18-35 years in good health and CMV-seronegative. The CDR3, as DNA: TGCGCCAGCAGCGAAAGACAGGGCGGTCAGCCCCAGCATTTT. This codes for CASSERQGGQPQHF.